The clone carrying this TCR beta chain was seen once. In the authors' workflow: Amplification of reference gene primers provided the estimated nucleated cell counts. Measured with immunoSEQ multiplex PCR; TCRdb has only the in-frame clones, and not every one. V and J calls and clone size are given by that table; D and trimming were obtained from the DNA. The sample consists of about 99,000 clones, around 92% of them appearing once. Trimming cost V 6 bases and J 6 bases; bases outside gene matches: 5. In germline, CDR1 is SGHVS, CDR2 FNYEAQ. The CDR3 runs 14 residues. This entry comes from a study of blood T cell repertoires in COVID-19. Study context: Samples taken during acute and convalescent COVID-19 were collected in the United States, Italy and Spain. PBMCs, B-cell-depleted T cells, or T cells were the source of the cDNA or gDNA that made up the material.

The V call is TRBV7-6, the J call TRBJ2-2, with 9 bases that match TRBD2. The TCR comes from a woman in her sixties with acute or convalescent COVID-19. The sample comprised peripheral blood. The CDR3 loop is CASRVAGEAGELFF. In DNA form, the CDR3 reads TGTGCCAGCAGGGTAGCGGGAGAGGCCGGGGAGCTGTTTTTT. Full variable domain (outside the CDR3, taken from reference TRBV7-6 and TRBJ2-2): GAGVSQSPRYKVTKRGQDVALRCDPISGHVSLYWYRQALGQGPEFLTYFNYEAQQDKSGLPNDRFSAERPEGSISTLTIQRTEQRDSAMYRCASRVAGEAGELFFGEGSRLTVL.